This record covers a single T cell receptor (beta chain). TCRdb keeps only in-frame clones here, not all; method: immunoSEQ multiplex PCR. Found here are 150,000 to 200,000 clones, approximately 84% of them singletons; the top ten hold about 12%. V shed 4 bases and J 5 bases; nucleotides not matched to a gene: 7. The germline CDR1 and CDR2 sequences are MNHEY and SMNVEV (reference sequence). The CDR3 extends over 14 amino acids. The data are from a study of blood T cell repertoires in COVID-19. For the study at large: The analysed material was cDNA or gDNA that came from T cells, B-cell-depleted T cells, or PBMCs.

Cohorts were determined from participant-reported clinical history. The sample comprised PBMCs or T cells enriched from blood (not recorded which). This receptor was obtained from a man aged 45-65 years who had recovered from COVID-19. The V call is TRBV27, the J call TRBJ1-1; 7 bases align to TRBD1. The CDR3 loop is CASSSGGSVTEAFF. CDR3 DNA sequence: TGTGCCAGCAGTTCAGGGGGAAGTGTGACTGAAGCTTTCTTT.